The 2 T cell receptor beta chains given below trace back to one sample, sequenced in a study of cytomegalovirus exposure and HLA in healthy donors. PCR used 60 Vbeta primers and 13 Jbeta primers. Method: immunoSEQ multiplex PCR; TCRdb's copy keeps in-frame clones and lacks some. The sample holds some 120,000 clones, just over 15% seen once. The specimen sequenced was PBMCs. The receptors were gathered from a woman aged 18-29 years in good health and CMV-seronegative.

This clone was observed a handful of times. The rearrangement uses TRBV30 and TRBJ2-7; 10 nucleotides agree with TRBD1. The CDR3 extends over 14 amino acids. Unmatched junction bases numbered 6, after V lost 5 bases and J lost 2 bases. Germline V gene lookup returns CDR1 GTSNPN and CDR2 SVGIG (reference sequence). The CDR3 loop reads CAWATGQGTYEQYF. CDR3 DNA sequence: TGTGCCTGGGCTACGGGACAGGGGACCTACGAGCAGTACTTC.

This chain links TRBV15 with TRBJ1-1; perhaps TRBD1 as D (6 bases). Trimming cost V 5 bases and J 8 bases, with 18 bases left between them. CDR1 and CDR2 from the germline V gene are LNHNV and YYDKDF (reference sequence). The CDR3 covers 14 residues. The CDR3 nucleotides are TGTGCCACCAGCGCCCGGACAGCTAACGAGGAAGCTTTCTTT. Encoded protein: CATSARTANEEAFF.